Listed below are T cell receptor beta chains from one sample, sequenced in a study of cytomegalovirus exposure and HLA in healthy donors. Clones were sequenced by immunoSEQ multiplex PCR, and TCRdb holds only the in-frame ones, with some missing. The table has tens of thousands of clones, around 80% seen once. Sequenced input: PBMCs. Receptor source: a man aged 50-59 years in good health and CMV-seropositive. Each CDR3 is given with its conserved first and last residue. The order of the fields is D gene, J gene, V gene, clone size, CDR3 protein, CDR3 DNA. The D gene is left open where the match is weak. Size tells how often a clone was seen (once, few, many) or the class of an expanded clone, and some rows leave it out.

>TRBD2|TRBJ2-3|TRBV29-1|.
CSVSGGSGGTDTQYF
TGCAGCGTCTCGGGGGGTAGCGGGGGTACAGATACGCAGTATTTT
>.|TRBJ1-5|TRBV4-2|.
CASSQGVLQPQHF
TGTGCCAGCAGCCAAGGAGTGTTACAGCCCCAGCATTTT
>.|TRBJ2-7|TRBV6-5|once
CASSYGPLAEQYF
TGTGCCAGCAGTTACGGTCCGTTAGCCGAGCAGTACTTC
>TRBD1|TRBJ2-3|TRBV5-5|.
CASSPGQGVLDTQYF
TGTGCCAGCAGCCCGGGACAGGGGGTTTTAGATACGCAGTATTTT
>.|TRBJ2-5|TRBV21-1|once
CASSKAGRVQETQYF
TGTGCCAGCAGCAAAGCAGGGAGGGTCCAAGAGACCCAGTACTTC
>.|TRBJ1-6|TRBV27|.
CASALRGTSYNSPLHF
TGTGCCAGCGCCCTAAGGGGAACCTCCTATAATTCACCCCTCCACTTT
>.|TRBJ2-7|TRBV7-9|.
CSSSLVWAESYEQYF
TGTTCCAGCAGCTTAGTTTGGGCAGAGTCCTACGAGCAGTACTTC
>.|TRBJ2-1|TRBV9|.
CASSVAGPTLNEQFF
TGTGCCAGCAGCGTAGCTGGGCCGACGTTGAATGAGCAGTTCTTC
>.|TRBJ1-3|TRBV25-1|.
CASSEYTVVGNTIYF
TGTGCCAGCAGTGAATACACAGTCGTTGGAAACACCATATATTTT
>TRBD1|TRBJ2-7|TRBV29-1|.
CSVWDSYYEQYF
TGCAGCGTTTGGGACAGCTACTACGAGCAGTACTTC
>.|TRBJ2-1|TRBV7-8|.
CASSPEGPNPVSSYNEQFF
TGTGCCAGCAGCCCTGAGGGCCCAAATCCTGTAAGCTCCTACAATGAGCAGTTCTTC
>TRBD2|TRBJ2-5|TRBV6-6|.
CASSKTSGGASGTQYF
TGTGCCAGCAGTAAGACTAGCGGGGGGGCCTCAGGGACCCAGTACTTC
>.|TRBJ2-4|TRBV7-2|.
CASSKQAGVKNIQYF
TGTGCCAGCAGCAAACAGGCAGGGGTCAAAAACATTCAGTACTTC
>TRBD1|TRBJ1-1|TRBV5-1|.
CASSLAGGLNTEAFF
TGCGCCAGCAGCTTGGCAGGGGGCCTGAACACTGAAGCTTTCTTT
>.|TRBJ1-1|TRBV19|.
CASTYLGGNTEAFF
TGTGCCAGTACCTATCTTGGGGGCAACACTGAAGCTTTCTTT
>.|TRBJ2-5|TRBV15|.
CATRKQGFQETQYF
TGTGCCACGCGAAAGCAGGGATTCCAAGAGACCCAGTACTTC
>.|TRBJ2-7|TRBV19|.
CASSISQVSEQYF
TGTGCCAGTAGTATATCTCAAGTGAGCGAGCAGTACTTC
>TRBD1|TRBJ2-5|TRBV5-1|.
CASSLTGGEETQYF
TGCGCCAGCAGCTTGACAGGGGGCGAAGAGACCCAGTACTTC
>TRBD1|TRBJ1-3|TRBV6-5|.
CASIQGSSGNTIYF
TGTGCCAGTATACAGGGGAGCTCTGGAAACACCATATATTTT
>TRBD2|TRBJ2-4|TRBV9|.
CASSPGRGKNIQYF
TGTGCCAGCAGCCCCGGGAGGGGCAAAAACATTCAGTACTTC